The 14 T cell receptor beta chains given below trace back to one sample, sequenced in a study of cytomegalovirus exposure and HLA in healthy donors. PCR employed 60 Vbeta and 13 Jbeta primers. Using immunoSEQ multiplex PCR, the repertoire was profiled, and TCRdb retains in-frame clones only, with some absent. The profile covers about 190,000 clones, with about 85% appearing a single time and around 0.99% taken by the ten largest. Sequencing input: PBMCs. All receptors come from a boy younger than 10 in good health and CMV-seronegative.

V usage is TRBV30 and J usage is TRBJ1-2; D unclear. This CDR3 spans 13 amino acids. Germline V gives CDR1 GTSNPN, CDR2 SVGIG (reference sequence). V was pared by 0 bases and J by 4 bases, with 9 bases between. The CDR3, as DNA: TGTGCCTGGAGTGTACTTCCGGGCTATGGCTACACCTTC. Protein product: CAWSVLPGYGYTF.

This clone showed up just once. The rearrangement links TRBV10-3 to TRBJ1-4, with D unresolved. Germline values: CDR1 ENHRY, CDR2 SYGVKD. The CDR3 has 16 residues. V was clipped by 0 bases and J by 7 bases, with 15 bases between them. The CDR3 DNA reads TGTGCCATCAGTGAGTCGTCGTTCGGGTCGACTGAAAAACTGTTTTTT. It specifies CAISESSFGSTEKLFF.

This chain links TRBV10-2 with TRBJ2-1; TRBD2 aligns across 7 bases. The CDR3 has 16 amino acids. Germline lookup yields CDR1 WSHSY and CDR2 SAAADI. Unmatched junction bases numbered 14, after V lost 7 bases and J lost 5 bases. The CDR3 region is CASNLMSGAYHNEQFF. The CDR3 region has the DNA TGCGCCAGCAACCTTATGAGCGGGGCCTACCACAATGAGCAGTTCTTC.

The gene calls are TRBV19 and TRBJ1-1; no clear D. The germline V gene has CDR1 LNHDA and CDR2 SQIVND (reference sequence). This CDR3 region has 11 residues. V was pared by 6 bases and J by 2 bases, with 4 bases between. CDR3 amino acids: CASSLNTEAFF. The DNA of the CDR3 is TGTGCCAGTAGCCTAAACACTGAAGCTTTCTTT.

The chain joins TRBV4-2 to TRBJ2-7; D remains ambiguous. V was pared by 3 bases and J by 7 bases, with 7 bases between. This CDR3 contains 11 residues. Germline V lookup: CDR1 LGHNA, CDR2 YNFKEQ. The CDR3 reads CASSQGREQYF. DNA for the CDR3: TGTGCCAGCAGCCAGGGCCGGGAGCAGTACTTC.

This chain uses TRBV6-1 with TRBJ2-5; no firm D call. Germline V lookup: CDR1 MNHNS, CDR2 SASEGT. Trimming cost V 3 bases and J 5 bases, with 13 bases left between them. The CDR3 sequence is 14 residues long. The DNA of the CDR3 is TGTGCCAGCAGTGACCTCCCCGCCCGGGAGACCCAGTACTTC. Protein sequence: CASSDLPARETQYF.

The chain links TRBV7-9 to TRBJ2-5, with D possibly TRBD1 on 5 matching bases. The J call may be faulty, since TRBJ2-7 better matches the DNA end. Germline V lookup: CDR1 SEHNR, CDR2 FQNEAQ (reference sequence). This CDR3 contains 15 residues. CDR3 loop: CASSRSGLSTYEQYF. CDR3 coding DNA: TGTGCCAGCAGCCGATCAGGGCTTTCCACCTACGAGCAGTACTTC.

The V call is TRBV11-1, the J call TRBJ2-7, with 8 bases aligning to TRBD2. CDR3 length equals 15 residues. The germline V gene encodes CDR1 SGHAT and CDR2 FQDESV (reference sequence). The junction had 7 bases not matched to a gene; V was cut back by 5 bases and J by 1 base. The CDR3 loop is CASSRGGSGSYEQYF. In DNA, the CDR3 is TGTGCCAGCAGCCGCGGGGGGTCTGGATCCTACGAGCAGTACTTC.

The chain is built from TRBV21-1 and TRBJ2-5; TRBD2 is the table's D call, not checked against the DNA. TRBV21-1 is labeled a pseudogene. This CDR3 has 16 amino acids. CDR3 in amino acids: CASSNAEVCEQETQYF. The CDR3 nucleotides read TGTGCCAGCAGCAACGCTGAGGTGTGCGAGCAAGAGACCCAGTACTTC.

A note on this clone: The junction departs from germline at one end; a sequencing error may be responsible. The chain links TRBV7-9 to TRBJ2-5; D possibly corresponds to TRBD2 (5 bases). The CDR3 spans 14 residues. Germline loops: CDR1 SEHNR, CDR2 FQNEAQ (reference sequence). The CDR3 DNA reads TGTTCCAGCAGCATACGCCGGGAAGGAGGGACCCAGTACTTC. Residues: CSSSIRREGGTQYF.

The V gene is TRBV7-9, the J gene TRBJ2-1; D perhaps matches TRBD2 (5 bases). Trimming took 3 bases from V and 3 from J, leaving 9 bases between them. Germline values: CDR1 SEHNR, CDR2 FQNEAQ (reference sequence). The CDR3 runs to 14 residues. The CDR3 bases are TGTGCCAGCAGCTTGCGCGGAGGCTACAATGAGCAGTTCTTC. The encoded protein is CASSLRGGYNEQFF. Drawing the rest from reference TRBV7-9 and TRBJ2-1, the complete variable domain is DTGVSQNPRHKITKRGQNVTFRCDPISEHNRLYWYRQTLGQGPEFLTYFQNEAQLEKSRLLSDRFSAERPKGSFSTLEIQRTEQGDSAMYLCASSLRGGYNEQFFGPGTRLTVL.

The rearrangement uses TRBV6-6 and TRBJ2-5; 7 bases align to TRBD2. CDR3 length: 14 residues. Per the germline V gene, CDR1 is MNHNY and CDR2 is SVGAGI (reference sequence). Unmatched junction bases numbered 7, after V lost 4 bases and J lost 5 bases. CDR3 in DNA: TGTGCCAGCAGTTCAGTTGGGAGGGTGGAGACCCAGTACTTC. Translating gives CASSSVGRVETQYF.

V usage is TRBV6-1 and J usage is TRBJ2-1; 7 nucleotides align to TRBD1. CDR1 and CDR2 from the germline V gene are MNHNS and SASEGT. The CDR3 is 13 amino acids. Losses at the gene ends were 5 bases for V and 7 bases for J; bases not matched to a gene: 5. CDR3 DNA sequence: TGTGCCAGCAGTAGACAGGGTTTGAATGAGCAGTTCTTC. As protein: CASSRQGLNEQFF.

This sequence joins TRBV27 and TRBJ2-3, with 7 bases aligning to TRBD2. Germline lookup yields CDR1 MNHEY and CDR2 SMNVEV (reference sequence). The J segment lost 11 bases and the V segment lost 2 bases, leaving 4 bases of the junction unmatched. CDR3 size: 12 residues. The CDR3: CASSLNGRGQYF. The CDR3 nucleotides read TGTGCCAGCAGTTTAAATGGGAGGGGGCAGTATTTT.